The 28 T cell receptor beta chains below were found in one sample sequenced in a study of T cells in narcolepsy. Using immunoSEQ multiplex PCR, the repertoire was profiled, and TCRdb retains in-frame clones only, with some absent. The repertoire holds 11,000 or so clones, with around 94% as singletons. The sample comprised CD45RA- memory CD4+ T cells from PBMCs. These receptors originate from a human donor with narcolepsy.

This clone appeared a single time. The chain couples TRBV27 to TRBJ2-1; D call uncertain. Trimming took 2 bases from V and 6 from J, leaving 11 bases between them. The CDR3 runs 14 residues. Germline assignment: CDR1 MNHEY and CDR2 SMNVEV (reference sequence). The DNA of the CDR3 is TGTGCCAGCAGTTTAACGTCAGATTCCAATGAGCAGTTCTTC. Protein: CASSLTSDSNEQFF.

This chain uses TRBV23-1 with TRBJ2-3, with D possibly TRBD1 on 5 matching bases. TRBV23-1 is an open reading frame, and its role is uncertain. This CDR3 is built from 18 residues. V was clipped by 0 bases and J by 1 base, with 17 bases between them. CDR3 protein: CASSQSIGHERGTDTQYF. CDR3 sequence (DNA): TGCGCCAGCAGTCAATCGATCGGACACGAGAGAGGCACAGATACGCAGTATTTT.

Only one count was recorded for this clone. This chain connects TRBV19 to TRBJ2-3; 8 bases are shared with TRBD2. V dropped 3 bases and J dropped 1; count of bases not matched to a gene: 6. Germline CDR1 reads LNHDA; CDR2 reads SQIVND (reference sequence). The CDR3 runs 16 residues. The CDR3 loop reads CASSILWREGTDTQYF. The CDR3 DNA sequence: TGTGCCAGTAGTATCCTCTGGCGGGAGGGCACAGATACGCAGTATTTT.

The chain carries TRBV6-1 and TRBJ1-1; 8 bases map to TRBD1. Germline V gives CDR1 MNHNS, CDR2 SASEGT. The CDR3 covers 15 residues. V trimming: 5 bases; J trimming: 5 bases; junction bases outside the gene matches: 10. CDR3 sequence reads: CASSKRQGRLTEAFF. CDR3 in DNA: TGTGCCAGCAGTAAAAGACAGGGGAGATTAACTGAAGCTTTCTTT.

The DNA of the CDR3 is TGTGCCAGCAGTCAGGGGGCTGGCTATGGCTACACCTTC. As protein: CASSQGAGYGYTF. J is TRBJ1-2 and V is TRBV2; 8 nucleotides match TRBD1. Germline trimming cut 5 bases from V and 4 bases from J; bases unmatched to any gene: 3. Germline V gives CDR1 SNHLY, CDR2 FYNNEI. CDR3 length: 13 residues.

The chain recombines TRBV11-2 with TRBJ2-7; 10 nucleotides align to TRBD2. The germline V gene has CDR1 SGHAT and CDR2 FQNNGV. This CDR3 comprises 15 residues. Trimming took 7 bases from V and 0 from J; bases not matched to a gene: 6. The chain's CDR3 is CASTLGLAASYEQYF. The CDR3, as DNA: TGTGCCAGCACCCTCGGACTAGCGGCCTCCTACGAGCAGTACTTC. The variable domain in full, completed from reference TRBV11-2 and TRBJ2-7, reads EAGVAQSPRYKIIEKRQSVAFWCNPISGHATLYWYQQILGQGPKLLIQFQNNGVVDDSQLPKDRFSAERLKGVDSTLKIQPAKLEDSAVYLCASTLGLAASYEQYFGPGTRLTVT.

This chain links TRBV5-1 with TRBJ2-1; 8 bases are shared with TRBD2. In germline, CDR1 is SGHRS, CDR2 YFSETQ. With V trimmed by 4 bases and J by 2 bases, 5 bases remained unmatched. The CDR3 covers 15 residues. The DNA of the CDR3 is TGCGCCAGCAGCGCGGGAGGAGGCACCTACAATGAGCAGTTCTTC. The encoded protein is CASSAGGGTYNEQFF.

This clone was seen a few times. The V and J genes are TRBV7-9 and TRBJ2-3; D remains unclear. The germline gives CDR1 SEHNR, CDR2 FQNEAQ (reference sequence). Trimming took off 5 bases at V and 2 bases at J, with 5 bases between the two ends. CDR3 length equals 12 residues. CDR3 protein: CASSGITDTQYF. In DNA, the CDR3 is TGTGCCAGCAGCGGGATCACAGATACGCAGTATTTT. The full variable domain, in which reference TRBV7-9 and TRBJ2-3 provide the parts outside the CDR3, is DTGVSQNPRHKITKRGQNVTFRCDPISEHNRLYWYRQTLGQGPEFLTYFQNEAQLEKSRLLSDRFSAERPKGSFSTLEIQRTEQGDSAMYLCASSGITDTQYFGPGTRLTVL.

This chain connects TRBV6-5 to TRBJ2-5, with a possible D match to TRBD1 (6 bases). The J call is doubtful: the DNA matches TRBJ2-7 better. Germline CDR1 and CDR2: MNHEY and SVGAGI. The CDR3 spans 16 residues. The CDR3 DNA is TGTGCCAGCAGTTCGAGGACAGCCGGTTCCTCCTACGAGCAGTACTTC. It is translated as CASSSRTAGSSYEQYF.

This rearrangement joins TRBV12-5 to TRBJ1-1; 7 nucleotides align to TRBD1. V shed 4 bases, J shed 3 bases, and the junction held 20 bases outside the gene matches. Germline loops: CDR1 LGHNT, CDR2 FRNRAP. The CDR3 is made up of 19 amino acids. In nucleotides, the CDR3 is TGTGCTAGTGGTTGGTGGATTGACAGGGCTCTTGATGAGGACACTGAAGCTTTCTTT. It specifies CASGWWIDRALDEDTEAFF.

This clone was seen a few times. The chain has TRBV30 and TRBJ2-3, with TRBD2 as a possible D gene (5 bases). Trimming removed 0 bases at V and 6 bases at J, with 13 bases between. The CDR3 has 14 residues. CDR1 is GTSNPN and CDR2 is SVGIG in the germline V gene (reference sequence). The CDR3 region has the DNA TGTGCCTGGAGTGTACGTGGGAGTGGGGATACGCAGTATTTT. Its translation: CAWSVRGSGDTQYF.

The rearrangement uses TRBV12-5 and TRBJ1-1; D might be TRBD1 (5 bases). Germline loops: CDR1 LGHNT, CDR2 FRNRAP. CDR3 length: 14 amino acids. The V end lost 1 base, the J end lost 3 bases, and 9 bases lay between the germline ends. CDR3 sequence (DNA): TGTGCTAGTGGTTTGGCAGGGTTGGACACTGAAGCTTTCTTT. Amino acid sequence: CASGLAGLDTEAFF.

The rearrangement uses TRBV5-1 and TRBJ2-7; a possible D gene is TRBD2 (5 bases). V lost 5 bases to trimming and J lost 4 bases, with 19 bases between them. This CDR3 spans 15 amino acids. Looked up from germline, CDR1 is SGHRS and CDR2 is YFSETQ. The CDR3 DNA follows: TGCGCCAGCAGTTTTGTAAGCGGCCCTGAATACGAGCAGTACTTC. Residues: CASSFVSGPEYEQYF.

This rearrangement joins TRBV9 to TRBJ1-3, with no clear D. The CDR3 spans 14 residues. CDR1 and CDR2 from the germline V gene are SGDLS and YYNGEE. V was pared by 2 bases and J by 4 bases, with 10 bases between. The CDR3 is CASSVGLDGNTIYF. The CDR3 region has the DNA TGTGCCAGCAGCGTGGGTCTCGACGGAAACACCATATATTTT.

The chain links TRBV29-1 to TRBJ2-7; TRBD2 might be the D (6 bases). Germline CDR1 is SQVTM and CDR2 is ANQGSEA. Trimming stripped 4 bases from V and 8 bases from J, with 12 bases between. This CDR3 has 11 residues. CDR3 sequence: CSVALAAQQYF. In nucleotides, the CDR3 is TGCAGCGTTGCTTTAGCGGCCCAGCAGTACTTC.

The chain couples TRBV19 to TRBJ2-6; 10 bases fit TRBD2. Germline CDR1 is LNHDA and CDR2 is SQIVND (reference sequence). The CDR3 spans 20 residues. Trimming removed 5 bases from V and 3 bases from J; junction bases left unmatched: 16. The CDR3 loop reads CASSGRTSGPHWSGANVLTF. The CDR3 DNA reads TGTGCCAGTAGTGGACGGACTAGCGGACCCCACTGGAGTGGGGCCAACGTCCTGACTTTC.

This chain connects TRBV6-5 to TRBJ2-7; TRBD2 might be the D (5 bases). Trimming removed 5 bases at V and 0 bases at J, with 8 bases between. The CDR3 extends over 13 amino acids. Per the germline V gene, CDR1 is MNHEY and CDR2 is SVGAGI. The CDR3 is CASSRAGSYEQYF. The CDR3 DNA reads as TGTGCCAGCAGTCGCGCGGGCTCCTACGAGCAGTACTTC.

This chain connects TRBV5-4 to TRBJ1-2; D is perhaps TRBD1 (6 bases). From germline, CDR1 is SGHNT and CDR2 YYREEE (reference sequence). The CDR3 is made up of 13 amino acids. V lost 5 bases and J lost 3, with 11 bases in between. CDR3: CASRSRGDYGYTF. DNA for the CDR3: TGTGCCAGCAGGAGCAGGGGCGACTATGGCTACACCTTC.

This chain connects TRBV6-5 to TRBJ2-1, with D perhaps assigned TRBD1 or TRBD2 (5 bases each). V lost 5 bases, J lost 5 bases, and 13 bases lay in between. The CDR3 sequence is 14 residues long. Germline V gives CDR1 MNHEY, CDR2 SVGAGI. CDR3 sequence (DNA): TGTGCCAGCAGTCCAGCCGGGACCAACAATGAGCAGTTCTTC. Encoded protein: CASSPAGTNNEQFF.

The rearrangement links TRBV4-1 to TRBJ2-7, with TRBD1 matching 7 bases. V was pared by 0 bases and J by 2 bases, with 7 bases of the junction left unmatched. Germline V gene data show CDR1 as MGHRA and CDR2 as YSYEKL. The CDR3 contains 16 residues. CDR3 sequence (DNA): TGCGCCAGCAGCCAAGACCGGACAGGAAAGGCCTACGAGCAGTACTTC. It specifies CASSQDRTGKAYEQYF.

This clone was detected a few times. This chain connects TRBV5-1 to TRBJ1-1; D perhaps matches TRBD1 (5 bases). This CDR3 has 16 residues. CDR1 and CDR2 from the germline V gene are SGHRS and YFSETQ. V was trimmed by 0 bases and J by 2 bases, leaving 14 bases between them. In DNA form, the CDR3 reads TGCGCCAGCAGCTTGGCCCGACAGAAAGCAAACACTGAAGCTTTCTTT. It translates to CASSLARQKANTEAFF.

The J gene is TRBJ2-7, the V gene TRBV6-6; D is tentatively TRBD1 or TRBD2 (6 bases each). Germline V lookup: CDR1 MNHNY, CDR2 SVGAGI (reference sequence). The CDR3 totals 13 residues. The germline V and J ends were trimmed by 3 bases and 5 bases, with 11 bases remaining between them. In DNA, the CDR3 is TGTGCCAGCAGTTATCGGGGGCCGGACGAGCAGTACTTC. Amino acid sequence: CASSYRGPDEQYF.

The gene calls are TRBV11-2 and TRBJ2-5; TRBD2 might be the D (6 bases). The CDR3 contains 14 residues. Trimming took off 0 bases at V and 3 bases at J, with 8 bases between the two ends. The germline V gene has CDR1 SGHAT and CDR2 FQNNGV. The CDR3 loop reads CASSLDRTKETQYF. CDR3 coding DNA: TGTGCCAGCAGCTTAGATCGGACTAAAGAGACCCAGTACTTC.

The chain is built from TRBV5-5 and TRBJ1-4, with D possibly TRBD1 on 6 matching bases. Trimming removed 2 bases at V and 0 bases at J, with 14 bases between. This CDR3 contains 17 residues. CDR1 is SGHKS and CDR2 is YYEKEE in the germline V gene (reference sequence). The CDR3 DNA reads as TGTGCCAGCAGCTTTCAAGGGGGATTTGCAACTAATGAAAAACTGTTTTTT. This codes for CASSFQGGFATNEKLFF.

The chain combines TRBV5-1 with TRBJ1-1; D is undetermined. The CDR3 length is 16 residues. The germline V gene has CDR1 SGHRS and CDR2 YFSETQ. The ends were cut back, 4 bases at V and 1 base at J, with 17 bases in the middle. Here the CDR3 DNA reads TGCGCCAGCAGCGGCCAACGGCTTTCCGGGAACACTGAAGCTTTCTTT. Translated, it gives CASSGQRLSGNTEAFF.

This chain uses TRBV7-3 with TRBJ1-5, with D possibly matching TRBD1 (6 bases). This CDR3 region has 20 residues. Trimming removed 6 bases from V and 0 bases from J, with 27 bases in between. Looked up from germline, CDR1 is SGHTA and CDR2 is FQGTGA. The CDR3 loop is CASSNRTVSPILYSNQPQHF. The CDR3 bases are TGTGCCAGCAGTAACAGGACAGTCTCACCAATTCTTTATAGCAATCAGCCCCAGCATTTT.

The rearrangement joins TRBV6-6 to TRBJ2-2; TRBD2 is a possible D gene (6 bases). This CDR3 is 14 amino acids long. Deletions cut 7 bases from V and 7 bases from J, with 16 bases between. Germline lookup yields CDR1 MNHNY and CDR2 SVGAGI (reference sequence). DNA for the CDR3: TGTGCCAGCACGGGAGCCGCAAAAATCGGGGAGCTGTTTTTT. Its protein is CASTGAAKIGELFF.

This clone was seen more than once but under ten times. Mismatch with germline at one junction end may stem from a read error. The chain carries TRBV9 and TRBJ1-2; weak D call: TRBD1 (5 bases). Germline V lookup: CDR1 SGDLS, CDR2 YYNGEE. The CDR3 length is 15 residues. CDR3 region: CASSSDPLWTGKGDF. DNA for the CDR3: TGTGCCAGCAGCTCCGATCCCCTTTGGACGGGAAAAGGGGACTTC.